This T cell receptor beta chain comes out of a study of blood T cell repertoires in COVID-19. Study-level information: COVID-19 samples, acute and convalescent, were from the United States, Italy and Spain. Sample material is recorded as cDNA or gDNA derived from T cells, B-cell-depleted T cells, or PBMCs.

Authors' processing steps: Counts of nucleated cells, estimated from reference gene primer amplification, were obtained. Assay: immunoSEQ multiplex PCR; the TCRdb copy retains only in-frame clones and omits some. V and J calls and clone size are those listed in that table; D and trimming were worked out from the DNA. The sample consists of 40,000 to 60,000 clones, about 86% of them appearing once. CDR1 is MNHEY and CDR2 is SMNVEV in the germline V gene (reference sequence). The CDR3 is 16 amino acids. Trimming took 2 bases from V and 8 from J, leaving 21 bases between them. The sample taken for sequencing was peripheral blood. V gene TRBV27 combines with J gene TRBJ1-2; D unresolved. The sequence was obtained from a middle-aged man with active COVID-19. In DNA form, the CDR3 reads TGTGCCAGCAGTTTAAAGATGGGTCGGTATGACTGGGGCTACACCTTC. Protein: CASSLKMGRYDWGYTF.